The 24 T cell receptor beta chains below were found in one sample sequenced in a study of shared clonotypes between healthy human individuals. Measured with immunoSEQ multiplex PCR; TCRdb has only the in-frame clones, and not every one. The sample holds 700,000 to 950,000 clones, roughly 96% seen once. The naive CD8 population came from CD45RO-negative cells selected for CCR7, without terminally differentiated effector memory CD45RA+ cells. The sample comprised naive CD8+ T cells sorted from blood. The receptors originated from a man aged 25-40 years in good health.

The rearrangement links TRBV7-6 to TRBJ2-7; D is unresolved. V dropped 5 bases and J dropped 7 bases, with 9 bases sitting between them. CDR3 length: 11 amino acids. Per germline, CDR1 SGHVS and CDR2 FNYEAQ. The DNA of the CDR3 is TGTGCCAGCAGCCGGACCGGGGAGCAGTACTTC. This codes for CASSRTGEQYF.

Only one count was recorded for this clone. The CDR3 region is CASSESREQFF. The CDR3, as DNA: TGCGCCAGCAGTGAGAGTCGCGAGCAGTTCTTC. The rearrangement uses TRBV10-1 and TRBJ2-1; D remains ambiguous. V was shortened by 2 bases and J by 10 bases, with 6 bases between the two germline ends. Germline loops: CDR1 WNHNN, CDR2 SYGVQD (reference sequence). The CDR3 is 11 amino acids.

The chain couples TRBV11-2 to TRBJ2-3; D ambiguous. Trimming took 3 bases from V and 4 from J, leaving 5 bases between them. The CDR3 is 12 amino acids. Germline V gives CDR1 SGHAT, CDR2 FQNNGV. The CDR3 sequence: CASSLWADTQYF. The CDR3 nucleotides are TGTGCCAGCAGCTTGTGGGCAGATACGCAGTATTTT.

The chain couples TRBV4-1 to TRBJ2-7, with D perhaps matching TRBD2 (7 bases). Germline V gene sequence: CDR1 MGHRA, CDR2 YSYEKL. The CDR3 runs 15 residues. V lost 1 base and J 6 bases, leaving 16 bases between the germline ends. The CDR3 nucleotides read TGCGCCAGCAGCCAAGCGCCCGGGGGGCGAATCGAGCAGTACTTC. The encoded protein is CASSQAPGGRIEQYF.

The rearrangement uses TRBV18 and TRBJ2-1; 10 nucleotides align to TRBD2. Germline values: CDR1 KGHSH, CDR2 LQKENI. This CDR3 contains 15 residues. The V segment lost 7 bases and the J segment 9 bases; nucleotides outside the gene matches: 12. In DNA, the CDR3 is TGTGCCAGCTTCGCAACGGGACTAGCGCAGAGTGAGCAGTTCTTC. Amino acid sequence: CASFATGLAQSEQFF.

CDR3 DNA sequence: TGTGCCAGCAGGGCCAGGGTGGTGGACACTGAAGCTTTCTTT. Encoded protein: CASRARVVDTEAFF. The chain links TRBV7-9 to TRBJ1-1; D possibly corresponds to TRBD1 (5 bases). The ends were cut back, 6 bases at V and 3 bases at J, with 14 bases in the middle. The length of the CDR3 is 14 residues. Germline loops: CDR1 SEHNR, CDR2 FQNEAQ (reference sequence).

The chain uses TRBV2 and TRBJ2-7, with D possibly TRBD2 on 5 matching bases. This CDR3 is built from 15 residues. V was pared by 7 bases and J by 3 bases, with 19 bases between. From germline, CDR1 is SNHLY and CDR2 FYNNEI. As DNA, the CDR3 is TGTGCCAGCATCTTTGGGAGCTCAATGAACTACGAGCAGTACTTC. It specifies CASIFGSSMNYEQYF.

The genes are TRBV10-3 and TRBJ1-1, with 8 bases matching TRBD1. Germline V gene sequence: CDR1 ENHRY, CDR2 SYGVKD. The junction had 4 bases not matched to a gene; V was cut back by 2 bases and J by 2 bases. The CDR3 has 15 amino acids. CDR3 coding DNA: TGTGCCATCAGTGAGAAAACAGGGGGAAACACTGAAGCTTTCTTT. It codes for CAISEKTGGNTEAFF.

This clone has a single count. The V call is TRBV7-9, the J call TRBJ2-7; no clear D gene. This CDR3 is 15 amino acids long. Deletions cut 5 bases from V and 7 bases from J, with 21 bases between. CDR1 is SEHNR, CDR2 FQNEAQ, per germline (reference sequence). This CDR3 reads CASSKPPWDEGEQYF. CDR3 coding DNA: TGTGCCAGCAGCAAACCCCCCTGGGATGAAGGGGAGCAGTACTTC.

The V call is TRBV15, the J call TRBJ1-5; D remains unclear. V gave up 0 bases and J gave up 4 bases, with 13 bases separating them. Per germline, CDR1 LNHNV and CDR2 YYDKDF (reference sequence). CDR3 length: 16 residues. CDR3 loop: CATSRDTDMWNQPQHF. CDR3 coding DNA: TGTGCCACCAGCAGAGATACGGATATGTGGAATCAGCCCCAGCATTTT.

The CDR3 reads CASSLTTRVSSSYEQYF. DNA of the CDR3: TGCGCCAGCAGCTTGACCACTCGGGTATCGTCCTCCTACGAGCAGTACTTC. The chain is built from TRBV5-1 and TRBJ2-7; D uncertain. Germline loops: CDR1 SGHRS, CDR2 YFSETQ. There are 17 residues in the CDR3. Trimming cost V 1 base and J 0 bases, with 17 bases left between them.

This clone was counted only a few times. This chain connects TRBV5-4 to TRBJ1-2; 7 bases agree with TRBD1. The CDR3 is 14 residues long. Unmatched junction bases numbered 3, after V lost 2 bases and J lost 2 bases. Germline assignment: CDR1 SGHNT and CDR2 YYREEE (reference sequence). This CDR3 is CASSFDRANYGYTF. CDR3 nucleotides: TGTGCCAGCAGCTTCGACAGGGCGAACTATGGCTACACCTTC.

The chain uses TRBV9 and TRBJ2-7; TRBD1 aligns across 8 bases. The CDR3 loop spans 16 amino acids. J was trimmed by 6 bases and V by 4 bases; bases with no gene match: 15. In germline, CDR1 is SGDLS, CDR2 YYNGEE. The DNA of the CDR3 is TGTGCCAGCAGCCCCCAGTCCGGGACAGGTTTTGGCGAGCAGTACTTC. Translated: CASSPQSGTGFGEQYF.

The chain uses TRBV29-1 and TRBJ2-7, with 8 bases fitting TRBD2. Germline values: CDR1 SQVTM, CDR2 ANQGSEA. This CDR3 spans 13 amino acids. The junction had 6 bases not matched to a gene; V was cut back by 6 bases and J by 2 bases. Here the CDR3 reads CSVRFSGAYEQYF. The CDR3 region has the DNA TGCAGCGTCCGGTTTAGCGGGGCCTACGAGCAGTACTTC.

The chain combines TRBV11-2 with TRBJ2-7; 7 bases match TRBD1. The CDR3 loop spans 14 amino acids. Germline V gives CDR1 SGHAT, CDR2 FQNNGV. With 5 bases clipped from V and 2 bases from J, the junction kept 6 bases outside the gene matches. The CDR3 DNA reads TGTGCCAGCAGCCGTGGACAGGCTGCCTACGAGCAGTACTTC. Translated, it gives CASSRGQAAYEQYF.

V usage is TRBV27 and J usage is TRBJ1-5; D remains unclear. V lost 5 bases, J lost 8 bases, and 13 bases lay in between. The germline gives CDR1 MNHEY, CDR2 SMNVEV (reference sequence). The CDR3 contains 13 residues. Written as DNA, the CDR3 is TGTGCCAGCAGTCAAGTTAGCCGAGAGCCCCAGCATTTT. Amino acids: CASSQVSREPQHF.

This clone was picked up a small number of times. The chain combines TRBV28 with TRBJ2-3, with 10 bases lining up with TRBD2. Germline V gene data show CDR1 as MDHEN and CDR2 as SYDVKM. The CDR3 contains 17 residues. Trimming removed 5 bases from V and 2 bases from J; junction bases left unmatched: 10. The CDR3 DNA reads TGTGCCAGCAGTACCCCGTATGGACTAGCGGACACAGATACGCAGTATTTT. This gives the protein CASSTPYGLADTDTQYF.

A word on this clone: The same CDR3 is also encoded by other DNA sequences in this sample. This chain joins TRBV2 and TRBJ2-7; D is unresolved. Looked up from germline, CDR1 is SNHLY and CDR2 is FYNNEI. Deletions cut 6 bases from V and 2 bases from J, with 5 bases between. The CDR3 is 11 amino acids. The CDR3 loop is CASRDTYEQYF. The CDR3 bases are TGTGCCAGCAGGGATACCTACGAGCAGTACTTC. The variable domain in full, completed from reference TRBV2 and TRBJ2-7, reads EPEVTQTPSHQVTQMGQEVILRCVPISNHLYFYWYRQILGQKVEFLVSFYNNEISEKSEIFDDQFSVERPDGSNFTLKIRSTKLEDSAMYFCASRDTYEQYFGPGTRLTVT.

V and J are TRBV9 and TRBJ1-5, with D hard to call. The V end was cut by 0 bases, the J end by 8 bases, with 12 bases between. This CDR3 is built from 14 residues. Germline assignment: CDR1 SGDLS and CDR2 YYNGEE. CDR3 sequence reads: CASSVAGRGEPQHF. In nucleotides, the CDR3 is TGTGCCAGCAGCGTAGCAGGCCGCGGGGAGCCCCAGCATTTT.

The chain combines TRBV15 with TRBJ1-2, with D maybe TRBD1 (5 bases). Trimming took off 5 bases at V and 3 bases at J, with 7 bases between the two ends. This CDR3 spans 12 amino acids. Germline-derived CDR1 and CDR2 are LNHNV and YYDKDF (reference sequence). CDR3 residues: CATSGGDYGYTF. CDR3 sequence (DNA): TGTGCCACCAGCGGGGGGGACTATGGCTACACCTTC.

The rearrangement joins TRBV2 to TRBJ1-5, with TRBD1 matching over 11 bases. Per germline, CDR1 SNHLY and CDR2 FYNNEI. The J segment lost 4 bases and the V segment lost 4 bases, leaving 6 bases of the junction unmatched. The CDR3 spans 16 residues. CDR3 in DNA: TGTGCCAGCAGTGCCACCGGGACAGGGGGTAATCAGCCCCAGCATTTT. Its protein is CASSATGTGGNQPQHF.

The CDR3 protein is CSVEVWEETVYGYTF. The CDR3 DNA is TGCAGCGTTGAAGTATGGGAGGAGACCGTCTATGGCTACACCTTC. The genes are TRBV29-1 and TRBJ1-2; D unclear. V was trimmed by 1 base and J by 4 bases, leaving 16 bases between them. The CDR3 spans 15 residues. In germline, CDR1 is SQVTM, CDR2 ANQGSEA.

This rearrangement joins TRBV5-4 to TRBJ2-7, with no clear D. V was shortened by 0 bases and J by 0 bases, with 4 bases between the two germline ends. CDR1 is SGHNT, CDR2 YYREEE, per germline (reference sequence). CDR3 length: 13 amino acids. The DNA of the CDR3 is TGTGCCAGCAGCTTGGTAGGCTCCTACGAGCAGTACTTC. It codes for CASSLVGSYEQYF.

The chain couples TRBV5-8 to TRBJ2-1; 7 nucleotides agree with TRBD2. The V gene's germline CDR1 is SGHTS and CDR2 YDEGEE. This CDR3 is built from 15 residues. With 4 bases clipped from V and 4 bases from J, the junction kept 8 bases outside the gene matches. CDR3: CASSPSGLMYNEQFF. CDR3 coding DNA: TGTGCCAGCAGCCCTTCGGGACTAATGTACAATGAGCAGTTCTTC. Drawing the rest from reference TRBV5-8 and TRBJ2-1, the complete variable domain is EAGVTQSPTHLIKTRGQQATLRCSPISGHTSVYWYQQALGLGLQFLLWYDEGEERNRGNFPPRFSGRQFPNYSSELNVNALELEDSALYLCASSPSGLMYNEQFFGPGTRLTVL.